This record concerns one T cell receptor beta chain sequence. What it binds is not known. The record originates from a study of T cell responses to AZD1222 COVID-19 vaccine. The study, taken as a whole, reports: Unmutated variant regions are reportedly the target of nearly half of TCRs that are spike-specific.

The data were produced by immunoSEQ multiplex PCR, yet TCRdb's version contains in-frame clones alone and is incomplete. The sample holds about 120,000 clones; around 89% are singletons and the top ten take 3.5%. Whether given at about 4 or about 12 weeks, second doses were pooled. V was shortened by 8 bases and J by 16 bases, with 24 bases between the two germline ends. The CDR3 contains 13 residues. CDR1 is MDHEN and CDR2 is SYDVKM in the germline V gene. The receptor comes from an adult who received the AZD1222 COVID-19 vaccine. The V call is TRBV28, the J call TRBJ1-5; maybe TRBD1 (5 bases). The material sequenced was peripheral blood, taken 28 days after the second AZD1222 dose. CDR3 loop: CASFSTHRDGGHF. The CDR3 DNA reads TGTGCCAGCTTTTCGACCCACCGGGACGGGGGACATTTT.